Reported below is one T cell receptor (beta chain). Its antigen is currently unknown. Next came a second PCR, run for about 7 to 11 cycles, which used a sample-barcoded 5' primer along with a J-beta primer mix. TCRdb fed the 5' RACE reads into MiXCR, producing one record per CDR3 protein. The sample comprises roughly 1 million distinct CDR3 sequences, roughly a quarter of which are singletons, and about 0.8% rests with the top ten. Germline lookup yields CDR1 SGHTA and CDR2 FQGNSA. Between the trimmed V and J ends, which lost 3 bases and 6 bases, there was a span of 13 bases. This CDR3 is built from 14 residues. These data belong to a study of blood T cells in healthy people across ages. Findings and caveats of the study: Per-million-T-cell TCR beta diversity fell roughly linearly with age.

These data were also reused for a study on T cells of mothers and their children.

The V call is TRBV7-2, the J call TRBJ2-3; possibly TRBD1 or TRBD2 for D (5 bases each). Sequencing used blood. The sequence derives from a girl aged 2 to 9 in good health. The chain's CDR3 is CASSFGTVGDTQYF. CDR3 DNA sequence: TGTGCCAGCAGCTTTGGGACGGTTGGCGATACGCAGTATTTT.